The 20 T cell receptor beta chains in this list originate from one sample, sequenced in a study of blood T cells in healthy people across ages (dated by TCRdb to between 2014 and 2017). To prepare the library, 5' RACE was applied. Sequencing was carried out with an Illumina HiSeq 2500. A second 7 to 11 cycle PCR used a sample-barcoded 5' primer and a J-beta primer mix. In TCRdb, the public reads were trimmed at Q25 with fastp and aligned with MiXCR, with productive beta chains retained. Entries are consolidated by CDR3 protein sequence, retaining the most common genes and DNA. Within this sample are about 640,000 distinct CDR3 sequences, with under 65% of them counted one time only. Of the sample, 30% to 45% falls within the top ten clones. Sequencing was done on a sample of blood. The receptors were gathered from a man aged 55 to 70 in good health.

About this clonotype itself: At one end the junction does not follow the germline gene, possibly because of a read error. The chain joins TRBV4-1 to TRBJ2-3; D might be TRBD1 (6 bases). The CDR3 runs 15 residues. The germline gives CDR1 MGHRA, CDR2 YSYEKL. The CDR3 here is CASSQLGGPTDTRYF. In DNA, the CDR3 is TGCGCCAGCAGCCAGCTTGGGGGCCCCACAGATACGCGGTATTTT.

The chain has TRBV7-9 and TRBJ2-7; 13 bases match TRBD2. CDR1 and CDR2 (germline): SEHNR, FQNEAQ (reference sequence). The CDR3 extends over 15 amino acids. V shed 5 bases and J 7 bases; nucleotides not matched to a gene: 8. CDR3 loop: CASSPGLAGSNEQYF. The CDR3 coding sequence is TGTGCCAGCAGCCCGGGACTAGCGGGGAGCAATGAGCAGTACTTC.

This clonotype has just one count. The chain is built from TRBV12-3 or TRBV12-4 and TRBJ2-5, with D perhaps assigned TRBD1 or TRBD2 (6 bases each). The DNA end favors TRBJ2-7, so the J call may be wrong. The CDR3 loop spans 13 amino acids. The CDR3 bases are TGTGCCAGCACAGGTAGGGGGGAGGACGAGCAGTACTTC. It codes for CASTGRGEDEQYF.

In its sample, this clonotype was seen a few times. The chain is built from TRBV20-1 and TRBJ2-1, with D perhaps TRBD2 (5 bases). The CDR3 contains 13 residues. Trimming took off 4 bases at V and 2 bases at J, with 9 bases between the two ends. The germline V gene encodes CDR1 DFQATT and CDR2 SNEGSKA (reference sequence). The CDR3 nucleotides are TGCAGTGCTATAGGGCGGGCCTACAATGAGCAGTTCTTC. This translates into CSAIGRAYNEQFF.

The V gene is TRBV7-6, the J gene TRBJ1-4; 10 positions agree with TRBD1. CDR1 SGHVS and CDR2 FNYEAQ come from the germline V gene. The CDR3 loop spans 18 amino acids. The junction had 11 bases not matched to a gene; V was cut back by 4 bases and J by 3 bases. The CDR3 spells CASSSGTGAIRANEKLFF. CDR3 nucleotides: TGTGCCAGCAGCTCAGGGACAGGGGCGATCCGGGCTAATGAAAAACTGTTTTTT.

This clonotype was observed a few times. The genes are TRBV5-1 and TRBJ2-1; possibly TRBD1 or TRBD2 for D (5 bases each). Looked up from germline, CDR1 is SGHRS and CDR2 is YFSETQ. Trimming pared 0 bases from V and 5 bases from J, leaving 9 bases between. The CDR3 is made up of 14 amino acids. CDR3 in DNA: TGCGCCAGCAGCTTGGGGGGACCGGACAATGAGCAGTTCTTC. Amino acids: CASSLGGPDNEQFF.

In this sample, this clonotype turned up a few times. V and J are TRBV4-1 and TRBJ2-5, with D possibly matching TRBD2 (6 bases). This CDR3 comprises 15 residues. Trimming pared 1 base from V and 4 bases from J, leaving 13 bases between. Germline loops: CDR1 MGHRA, CDR2 YSYEKL. The CDR3 loop is CASSQGGREAETQYF. CDR3 coding DNA: TGCGCCAGCAGCCAAGGGGGCAGGGAGGCAGAGACCCAGTACTTC.

In its sample, this clonotype was seen a few times. The V call is TRBV12-3 or TRBV12-4, the J call TRBJ2-3, with D unclear. The CDR3 contains 14 residues. Trimming removed 6 bases from V and 3 bases from J, with 13 bases in between. CDR3 loop: CASRLTWATDTQYF. The CDR3 DNA reads as TGTGCCAGCAGGTTGACTTGGGCGACAGATACGCAGTATTTT.

The table lists this clonotype with a few counts. This chain uses TRBV20-1 with TRBJ1-2; tentatively, D is TRBD1 (5 bases). The germline V gene encodes CDR1 DFQATT and CDR2 SNEGSKA (reference sequence). The CDR3 is 12 amino acids. CDR3 loop: CSASGGNYGYTF. The CDR3 DNA is TGCAGCGCCTCCGGGGGTAACTATGGCTACACCTTC.

In its sample, this clonotype was seen a few times. The chain couples TRBV20-1 to TRBJ2-1; perhaps TRBD2 as D (5 bases). This CDR3 contains 16 residues. V shed 3 bases and J shed 0 bases, with 15 bases lying between them. CDR1 DFQATT and CDR2 SNEGSKA come from the germline V gene (reference sequence). CDR3 in amino acids: CSASIARGSSYNEQFF. The CDR3 DNA sequence: TGCAGTGCTAGCATCGCTAGAGGGTCCTCCTACAATGAGCAGTTCTTC.

The chain combines TRBV2 with TRBJ1-2; no firm D call. Deletions cut 10 bases from V and 0 bases from J, with 12 bases between. Germline V gives CDR1 SNHLY, CDR2 FYNNEI. This CDR3 has 13 residues. As DNA, the CDR3 is TGTGCCACCCAGGCAGGAACTAACTATGGCTACACCTTC. It translates to CATQAGTNYGYTF. The entire variable domain, with the rest obtained from reference TRBV2 and TRBJ1-2, is as follows: EPEVTQTPSHQVTQMGQEVILRCVPISNHLYFYWYRQILGQKVEFLVSFYNNEISEKSEIFDDQFSVERPDGSNFTLKIRSTKLEDSAMYFCATQAGTNYGYTFGSGTRLTVV.

The V call is TRBV20-1, the J call TRBJ2-5; 7 bases line up with TRBD2. The CDR3 spans 14 residues. V gave up 3 bases and J gave up 3 bases; unmatched junction bases: 7. From germline, CDR1 is DFQATT and CDR2 SNEGSKA (reference sequence). In DNA, the CDR3 is TGCAGTGCTAGTAACGGGCTAGCGGAAGAGACCCAGTACTTC. This gives the protein CSASNGLAEETQYF.

Only a few counts were recorded for this clonotype. The V and J genes are TRBV29-1 and TRBJ1-5, with D maybe TRBD1 (6 bases). Per germline, CDR1 SQVTM and CDR2 ANQGSEA. V gave up 4 bases and J gave up 4 bases, with 11 bases separating them. The CDR3 runs to 13 residues. CDR3 loop: CSVGWGPNQPQHF. CDR3 bases: TGCAGCGTTGGTTGGGGGCCTAATCAGCCCCAGCATTTT.

This clonotype was observed a few times. V and J are TRBV4-1 and TRBJ2-7; D is perhaps TRBD1 (5 bases). Deletions cut 5 bases from V and 0 bases from J, with 11 bases between. CDR3 length: 14 residues. The germline V gene has CDR1 MGHRA and CDR2 YSYEKL. CDR3 amino acids: CASSNPTASYEQYF. CDR3 bases: TGCGCCAGCAGCAACCCGACAGCCTCCTACGAGCAGTACTTC.

This clonotype was detected only a few times. CDR3 in amino acids: CASSRRTGRGANVLTF. CDR3 nucleotide sequence: TGTGCCAGCAGTAGGAGGACAGGGCGAGGGGCCAACGTCCTGACTTTC. The chain is built from TRBV25-1 and TRBJ2-6, with 8 bases lining up with TRBD1. The germline CDR1 and CDR2 sequences are MGHDK and SYGVNS. Trimming at V came to 5 bases and at J to 4 bases, leaving 7 bases not matched to a gene. This CDR3 contains 16 residues. The full variable domain, with the rest looked up from reference TRBV25-1 and TRBJ2-6, is EADIYQTPRYLVIGTGKKITLECSQTMGHDKMYWYQQDPGMELHLIHYSYGVNSTEKGDLSSESTVSRIRTEHFPLTLESARPSHTSQYLCASSRRTGRGANVLTFGAGSRLTVL.

The chain is built from TRBV3-1 and TRBJ1-6; TRBD1 agrees at 11 bases. The germline V gene has CDR1 LGHDT and CDR2 YNNKEL (reference sequence). This CDR3 is built from 16 residues. Trimming took 1 base from V and 9 from J; bases not matched to a gene: 5. The CDR3 DNA reads TGTGCCAGCAGCCAAGGAGGGACAGGGGGATTTTCACCCCTCCACTTT. This codes for CASSQGGTGGFSPLHF.

The chain is built from TRBV6-1 and TRBJ1-1; D ambiguous. Germline V lookup: CDR1 MNHNS, CDR2 SASEGT. The CDR3 loop spans 15 amino acids. Trimming left V 1 base short and J 1 base short, with 10 bases between. This CDR3 reads CASSEDMGGNTEAFF. The CDR3 DNA is TGTGCCAGCAGTGAAGATATGGGAGGGAACACTGAAGCTTTCTTT.

This clonotype was found a few times. This chain links TRBV29-1 with TRBJ1-2; 10 bases agree with TRBD1. CDR1 is SQVTM and CDR2 is ANQGSEA in the germline V gene. J was trimmed by 1 base and V by 2 bases; bases with no gene match: 1. This CDR3 comprises 14 residues. The CDR3 sequence is CSVEWDRGNYGYTF. The CDR3 nucleotides are TGCAGCGTTGAATGGGACAGGGGTAACTATGGCTACACCTTC.

The chain is built from TRBV5-1 and TRBJ2-5; a weak D match, TRBD2 (6 bases). This CDR3 contains 14 residues. V was pared by 5 bases and J by 2 bases, with 13 bases between. Germline V gene data show CDR1 as SGHRS and CDR2 as YFSETQ. The CDR3 region is CASRSRAGQETQYF. In DNA form, the CDR3 reads TGCGCCAGCAGGAGTAGGGCGGGACAAGAGACCCAGTACTTC. The complete variable domain, with remaining parts taken from reference TRBV5-1 and TRBJ2-5, reads KAGVTQTPRYLIKTRGQQVTLSCSPISGHRSVSWYQQTPGQGLQFLFEYFSETQRNKGNFPGRFSGRQFSNSRSEMNVSTLELGDSALYLCASRSRAGQETQYFGPGTRLLVL.

The CDR3 DNA reads as TGTGCCAGCACCTTGGGACTAAGTACCAATGAGCAGTTCTTC. Amino acids: CASTLGLSTNEQFF. The rearrangement uses TRBV7-9 and TRBJ2-1; 7 bases are shared with TRBD2. Germline lookup yields CDR1 SEHNR and CDR2 FQNEAQ (reference sequence). The length of the CDR3 is 14 residues. V gave up 7 bases and J gave up 6 bases; unmatched junction bases: 9.